This T cell receptor beta chain was identified during a study of OX40 agonist ivuxolimab in advanced cancers. Study in general: Three patients got partial responses; one had hepatocellular carcinoma and two had cutaneous melanoma.

Assay used: immunoSEQ multiplex PCR; TCRdb lists only in-frame clones, some missing. The repertoire holds roughly 62,000 clones, with roughly 89% as singletons. With respect to this clone: Its antigen is as yet unknown.

Whole-study findings and limits: Researchers report that CD8+ T cells had, on average, more expanded clones than CD4+.

The V gene lost 0 bases and the J gene lost 6 bases, with 14 bases spanning the gap. Germline V gene data show CDR1 as SGHDN and CDR2 as FVKESK. The length of the CDR3 is 16 residues. This sequence joins TRBV14 and TRBJ2-2; a possible D gene is TRBD1 (6 bases). Sequences were derived from CD4+ or CD8+ T cells sorted from blood, sampled in a trial of the OX40 agonist ivuxolimab. This clonotype was obtained from an adult with an advanced solid tumor such as melanoma, head and neck, liver or kidney cancer. The CDR3 is CASSQELGAGAGELFF. CDR3 nucleotides: TGTGCCAGCAGCCAAGAGCTGGGGGCAGGCGCCGGGGAGCTGTTTTTT.